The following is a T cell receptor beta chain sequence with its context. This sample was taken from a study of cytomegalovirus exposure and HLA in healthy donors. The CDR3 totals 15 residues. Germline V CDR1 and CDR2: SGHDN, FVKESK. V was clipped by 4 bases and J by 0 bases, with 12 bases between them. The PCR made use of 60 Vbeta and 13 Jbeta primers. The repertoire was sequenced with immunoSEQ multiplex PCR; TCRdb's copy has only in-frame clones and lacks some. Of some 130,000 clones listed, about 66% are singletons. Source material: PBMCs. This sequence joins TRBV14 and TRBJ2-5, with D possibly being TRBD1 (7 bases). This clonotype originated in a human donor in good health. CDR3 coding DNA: TGTGCCAGCAGCCGCCAGGGGGGTTACCAAGAGACCCAGTACTTC. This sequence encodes CASSRQGGYQETQYF. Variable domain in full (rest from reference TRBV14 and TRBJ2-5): EAGVTQFPSHSVIEKGQTVTLRCDPISGHDNLYWYRRVMGKEIKFLLHFVKESKQDESGMPNNRFLAERTGGTYSTLKVQPAELEDSGVYFCASSRQGGYQETQYFGPGTRLLVL.